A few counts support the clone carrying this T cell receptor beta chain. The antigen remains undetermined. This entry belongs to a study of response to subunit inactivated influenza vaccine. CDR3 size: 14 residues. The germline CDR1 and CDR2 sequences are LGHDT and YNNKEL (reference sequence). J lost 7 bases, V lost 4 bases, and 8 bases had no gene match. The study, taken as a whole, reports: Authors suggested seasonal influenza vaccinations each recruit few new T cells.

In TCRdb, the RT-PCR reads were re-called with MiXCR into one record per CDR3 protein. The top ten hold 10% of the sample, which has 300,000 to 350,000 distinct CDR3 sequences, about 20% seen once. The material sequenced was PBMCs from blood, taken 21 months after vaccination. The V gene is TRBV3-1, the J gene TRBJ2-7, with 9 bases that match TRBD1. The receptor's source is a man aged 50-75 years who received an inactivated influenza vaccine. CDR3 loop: CASSLGTGYGEQYF. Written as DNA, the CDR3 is TGTGCCAGCAGCCTCGGGACAGGGTATGGGGAGCAGTACTTC.